These 22 T cell receptor beta chains were all obtained from the same sample, sequenced in a study of T cell responses to AZD1222 COVID-19 vaccine. Generated by immunoSEQ multiplex PCR, the TCRdb table keeps only in-frame clones and is missing some. Of nearly 110,000 clones listed, around 90% are singletons. Sequencing used peripheral blood, obtained 28 days after the second AZD1222 dose. Receptor source: an adult who received the AZD1222 COVID-19 vaccine.

There are a few counts of this clone. V usage is TRBV7-9 and J usage is TRBJ1-2; no clear D gene. The CDR3 has 13 residues. Germline values: CDR1 SEHNR, CDR2 FQNEAQ (reference sequence). V was cut by 1 base and J by 10 bases, with 13 bases left in between. This CDR3 is CASSLDAGRPYTF. CDR3 nucleotides: TGTGCCAGCAGCTTAGATGCTGGCAGACCCTACACCTTC.

For the CDR3, the DNA is TGTGCCAGCAGCCCCAGGCGGGGGGCCACAGATACGCAGTATTTT. This gives the protein CASSPRRGATDTQYF. The chain couples TRBV7-2 to TRBJ2-3, with 8 bases fitting TRBD2. The CDR3 covers 15 residues. Looked up from germline, CDR1 is SGHTA and CDR2 is FQGNSA. The ends lost 5 bases at V and 2 bases at J; junction bases unmatched: 6.

This clone was seen once. V usage is TRBV3-1 (or the pseudogene TRBV3-2) and J usage is TRBJ2-4; either TRBD1 or TRBD2 may fit D (5 bases each). Trimming took off 0 bases at V and 13 bases at J, with 16 bases between the two ends. CDR3 length: 14 residues. Germline lookup yields CDR1 LGHDT and CDR2 YNNKEL (reference sequence). The CDR3 sequence: CASSQEGAVWGQYF. The CDR3 coding sequence is TGTGCCAGCAGCCAAGAAGGAGCAGTCTGGGGGCAGTACTTC.

The chain has TRBV6-2 or TRBV6-3 and TRBJ2-7, with D perhaps being TRBD1 or TRBD2 (6 bases each). There are 18 residues in the CDR3. CDR1 is MNHEY and CDR2 is SVGEGT in the germline V gene. The V and J ends lost 2 bases and 8 bases respectively, with 28 bases between them. For the CDR3, the DNA is TGTGCCAGCAGTTACGGGTCCGGGCAAGGGGGAGGCTGGTTGAAGCAGTACTTC. The encoded protein is CASSYGSGQGGGWLKQYF.

The V gene is TRBV2, the J gene TRBJ2-7; D ambiguous. The CDR3 has 12 residues. Germline V lookup: CDR1 SNHLY, CDR2 FYNNEI. The V and J ends lost 3 bases and 7 bases respectively, with 10 bases between them. The chain's CDR3 is CASSEWNSEQYF. DNA for the CDR3: TGTGCCAGCAGTGAGTGGAATTCTGAGCAGTACTTC.

In DNA, the CDR3 is TGCGCCAGCACCCTTATCGCCGGATCCTCCTACGAGCAGTACTTC. Residues: CASTLIAGSSYEQYF. The chain uses TRBV5-1 and TRBJ2-7, with D unresolved. Germline V gene lookup returns CDR1 SGHRS and CDR2 YFSETQ. V lost 6 bases and J lost 0, with 16 bases in between. CDR3 length equals 15 residues. The full variable domain, with the rest looked up from reference TRBV5-1 and TRBJ2-7, is KAGVTQTPRYLIKTRGQQVTLSCSPISGHRSVSWYQQTPGQGLQFLFEYFSETQRNKGNFPGRFSGRQFSNSRSEMNVSTLELGDSALYLCASTLIAGSSYEQYFGPGTRLTVT.

The gene calls are TRBV27 and TRBJ1-5; D is unresolved. Germline CDR1 and CDR2: MNHEY and SMNVEV (reference sequence). V was pared by 2 bases and J by 3 bases, with 5 bases between. This CDR3 is 13 amino acids long. The DNA of the CDR3 is TGTGCCAGCAGTTTACGAGCCAATCAGCCCCAGCATTTT. As protein: CASSLRANQPQHF.

The rearrangement links TRBV5-4 to TRBJ2-7; D remains unclear. The V end was cut by 1 base, the J end by 1 base, with 15 bases between. CDR3 length equals 16 residues. Germline-derived CDR1 and CDR2 are SGHNT and YYREEE (reference sequence). Here the CDR3 DNA reads TGTGCCAGCAGCTTGTATGGTATGGGCAGGTCCTACGAGCAGTACTTC. Protein: CASSLYGMGRSYEQYF.

The chain employs TRBV6-5 and TRBJ1-3; possibly TRBD1 for D (5 bases). V lost 11 bases, J lost 4 bases, and 12 bases lay in between. Germline CDR1 MNHEY, CDR2 SVGAGI. The CDR3 is 12 residues long. CDR3 sequence reads: CAVQGPGNTIYF. The CDR3 DNA sequence: TGTGCCGTCCAGGGTCCGGGAAACACCATATATTTT.

V and J are TRBV11-2 and TRBJ2-5; 7 bases match TRBD2. V lost 5 bases and J lost 2; bases outside the gene matches: 8. The germline V gene encodes CDR1 SGHAT and CDR2 FQNNGV. The CDR3 consists of 15 residues. The CDR3 bases are TGTGCCAGCAGCACCTCGTTCGGGGGGCAAGAGACCCAGTACTTC. Protein product: CASSTSFGGQETQYF.

The chain uses TRBV6-2 or TRBV6-3 and TRBJ1-2, with 7 positions matching TRBD1. V gave up 6 bases and J gave up 0 bases; unmatched junction bases: 4. The CDR3 runs to 14 residues. CDR1 is MNHEY and CDR2 is SVGEGT in the germline V gene. The CDR3 coding sequence is TGTGCCAGCAGCCGACAGGGAGCTAACTATGGCTACACCTTC. This codes for CASSRQGANYGYTF.

This clone was recorded a few times. The V gene is TRBV6-5, the J gene TRBJ2-5; 12 positions match TRBD2. Germline CDR1 MNHEY, CDR2 SVGAGI. V shed 6 bases, J shed 5 bases, and the junction held 4 bases outside the gene matches. The CDR3 is 14 residues long. The CDR3 region is CASSYTSGGETQYF. The CDR3 nucleotides read TGTGCCAGCAGCTATACTAGCGGGGGGGAGACCCAGTACTTC.

The V call is TRBV6-5, the J call TRBJ1-3; 9 bases match TRBD1. The length of the CDR3 is 14 residues. V shed 7 bases and J 4 bases; nucleotides not matched to a gene: 5. Germline V gives CDR1 MNHEY, CDR2 SVGAGI. The CDR3 spells CASKGTGNGNTIYF. CDR3 coding DNA: TGTGCCAGCAAGGGGACAGGGAACGGAAACACCATATATTTT.

This clone has a handful of counts. This chain links TRBV7-2 with TRBJ1-4; TRBD1 is a possible D gene (5 bases). V lost 10 bases to trimming and J lost 4 bases, with 16 bases between them. Germline lookup yields CDR1 SGHTA and CDR2 FQGNSA. The CDR3 covers 14 residues. CDR3 in DNA: TGTGCCACGAGCCTAACCAGGGATAATGAAAAACTGTTTTTT. Translating it yields CATSLTRDNEKLFF.

The DNA of the CDR3 is TGTGCCAGCAGCCTTTGGGACAGGGTCACCGGGGAGCTGTTTTTT. Protein sequence: CASSLWDRVTGELFF. The chain carries TRBV5-6 and TRBJ2-2; 9 bases fit TRBD1. CDR3 length equals 15 residues. Germline V gives CDR1 SGHDT, CDR2 YYEEEE. After removal of 4 bases from V and 4 bases from J, the junction contained 5 bases not matched to a gene.

The chain has TRBV4-3 and TRBJ2-6, with 7 nucleotides matching TRBD2. The CDR3 is made up of 17 amino acids. Germline V CDR1 and CDR2: LGHNA, YSLEER. V dropped 4 bases and J dropped 0; count of bases not matched to a gene: 6. The CDR3 sequence: CASSRSGTTSGANVLTF. Written as DNA, the CDR3 is TGCGCCAGCAGCCGATCCGGGACTACCTCTGGGGCCAACGTCCTGACTTTC.

The chain employs TRBV2 and TRBJ1-5; D is undetermined. V lost 4 bases, J lost 1 base, and 5 bases lay in between. This CDR3 spans 13 amino acids. The germline V gene encodes CDR1 SNHLY and CDR2 FYNNEI. As DNA, the CDR3 is TGTGCCAGCAGTGGCGAGAGCAATCAGCCCCAGCATTTT. It codes for CASSGESNQPQHF.

J is TRBJ2-3 and V is TRBV3-1 (or the pseudogene TRBV3-2); TRBD2 agrees at 7 bases. The CDR3 extends over 14 amino acids. Germline CDR1 and CDR2: LGHDT and YNNKEL (reference sequence). V lost 0 bases to trimming and J lost 4 bases; unmatched junction nucleotides: 1. The CDR3: CASSQDGGADTQYF. In DNA form, the CDR3 reads TGTGCCAGCAGCCAAGATGGGGGGGCAGATACGCAGTATTTT.

The CDR3 DNA reads TGCAGCGCAACAAGGACGTCGGGCACCGGGGAGCTGTTTTTT. Translating it yields CSATRTSGTGELFF. The chain links TRBV29-1 to TRBJ2-2; D remains ambiguous. This CDR3 spans 14 amino acids. Germline-derived CDR1 and CDR2 are SQVTM and ANQGSEA. Deletions cut 7 bases from V and 4 bases from J, with 16 bases between.

This sequence joins TRBV4-3 and TRBJ2-3; D might be TRBD1 or TRBD2, each matching 6 bases. The germline gives CDR1 LGHNA, CDR2 YSLEER. The V and J ends lost 4 bases and 7 bases respectively, with 12 bases between them. This CDR3 comprises 13 residues. As DNA, the CDR3 is TGCGCCAGCAGCCCCTTCGGGGGCAATACGCAGTATTTT. Translation: CASSPFGGNTQYF.

V usage is TRBV5-5 and J usage is TRBJ1-1, with D hard to call. This CDR3 is built from 13 residues. V lost 3 bases, J lost 1 base, and 7 bases lay in between. The V gene's germline CDR1 is SGHKS and CDR2 YYEKEE (reference sequence). The CDR3 region is CASSYAGNTEAFF. CDR3 sequence (DNA): TGTGCCAGCAGCTACGCAGGGAACACTGAAGCTTTCTTT.

The genes are TRBV2 and TRBJ2-7, with D possibly being TRBD2 (5 bases). The CDR3 runs to 13 residues. V was shortened by 4 bases and J by 2 bases, with 9 bases between the two germline ends. CDR1 is SNHLY and CDR2 is FYNNEI in the germline V gene. DNA of the CDR3: TGTGCCAGCAGTGTTAACGGGGCCTACGAGCAGTACTTC. Translating gives CASSVNGAYEQYF. Using reference TRBV2 and TRBJ2-7 for the parts outside the CDR3, the full variable domain is EPEVTQTPSHQVTQMGQEVILRCVPISNHLYFYWYRQILGQKVEFLVSFYNNEISEKSEIFDDQFSVERPDGSNFTLKIRSTKLEDSAMYFCASSVNGAYEQYFGPGTRLTVT.